This T cell receptor beta chain is drawn from a study of cytomegalovirus exposure and HLA in healthy donors. V lost 7 bases and J 4 bases, leaving 10 bases between the germline ends. The CDR3 length is 12 residues. Germline CDR1 MNHNY, CDR2 SVGAGI (reference sequence). The PCR contained 60 Vbeta and 13 Jbeta primers. The data were produced by immunoSEQ multiplex PCR, yet TCRdb's version contains in-frame clones alone and is incomplete. The sample lists 150,000 to 200,000 clones; over 60% were seen once. Sequences were obtained from PBMCs. The sequence derives from a middle-aged woman in good health and CMV-seronegative. This chain uses TRBV6-6 with TRBJ1-1; no reliable D call. The CDR3 here is CASKGSGTEAFF. The CDR3 DNA reads TGTGCCAGCAAAGGGAGCGGCACTGAAGCTTTCTTT.